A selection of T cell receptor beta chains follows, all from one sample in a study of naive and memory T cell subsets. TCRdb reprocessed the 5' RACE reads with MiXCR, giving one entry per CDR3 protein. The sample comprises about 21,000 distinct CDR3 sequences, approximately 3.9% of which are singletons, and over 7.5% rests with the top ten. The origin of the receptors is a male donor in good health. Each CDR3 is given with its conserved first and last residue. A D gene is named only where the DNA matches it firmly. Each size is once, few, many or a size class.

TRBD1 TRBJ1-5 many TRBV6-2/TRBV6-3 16 CASSPGTGPSNQPQHF TGTGCCAGCAGCCCCGGGACAGGACCTAGCAATCAGCCCCAGCATTTT
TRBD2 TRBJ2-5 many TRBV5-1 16 CASSPGTSGSEETQYF TGCGCCAGCAGCCCGGGGACTAGCGGGAGTGAGGAGACCCAGTACTTC
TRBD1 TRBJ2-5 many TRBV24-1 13 CATSDYRGVTQYF TGTGCCACCAGTGATTACAGGGGGGTGACCCAGTACTTC
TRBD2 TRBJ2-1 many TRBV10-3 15 CAISEWERENNEQFF TGTGCCATCAGTGAGTGGGAGCGGGAGAACAATGAGCAGTTCTTC
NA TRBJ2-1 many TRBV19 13 CASIRQNTGTLVF TGTGCCAGTATTCGCCAAAATACCGGGACACTGGTCTTC
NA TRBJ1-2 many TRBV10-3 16 CAISDGIEGANYGYTF TGTGCCATCAGTGACGGGATAGAGGGGGCTAACTATGGCTACACCTTC
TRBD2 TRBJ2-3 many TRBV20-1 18 CSARVPFQRGVYTDTQYF TGCAGTGCTAGAGTCCCTTTCCAGCGGGGGGTTTACACAGATACGCAGTATTTT
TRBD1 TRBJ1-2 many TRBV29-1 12 CSVEDRADGYTF TGCAGCGTCGAGGACAGGGCGGATGGCTACACCTTC
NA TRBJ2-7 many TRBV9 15 CASSVAAGFFYEQYF TGTGCCAGCAGCGTAGCCGCGGGGTTTTTCTACGAGCAGTACTTC
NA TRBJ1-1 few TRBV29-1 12 CSVEGGETEAFF TGCAGCGTTGAAGGGGGCGAGACTGAAGCTTTCTTT
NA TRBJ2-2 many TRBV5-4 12 CASSLTTGELFF TGTGCCAGCAGCTTGACGACAGGGGAGCTGTTTTTT
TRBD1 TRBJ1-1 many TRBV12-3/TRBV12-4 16 CASSLYGQGSNTEAFF TGTGCCAGCAGTTTATACGGACAGGGCTCGAACACTGAAGCTTTCTTT
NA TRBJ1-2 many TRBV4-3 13 CASSQDPGYGYTF TGCGCCAGCAGCCAAGATCCGGGCTATGGCTACACCTTC
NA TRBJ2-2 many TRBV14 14 CASSQFRTTGELFF TGTGCCAGCAGCCAATTCAGAACAACCGGGGAGCTGTTTTTT
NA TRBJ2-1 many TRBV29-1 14 CSVGLVGSYNEQFF TGCAGCGTTGGGCTGGTAGGGTCCTACAATGAGCAGTTCTTC
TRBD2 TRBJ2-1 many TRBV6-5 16 CASSVLSGRTYNEQFF TGTGCCAGCAGTGTCTTGAGCGGGAGGACCTACAATGAGCAGTTCTTC
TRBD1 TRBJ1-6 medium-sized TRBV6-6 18 CASSYLGQGIYHNSPLHF TGTGCCAGCAGTTACCTGGGACAGGGGATCTACCATAATTCACCCCTCCACTTT
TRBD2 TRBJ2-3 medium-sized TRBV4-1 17 CASSQVLASGRGDTQYF TGCGCCAGCAGCCAAGTTCTCGCTAGCGGGAGAGGTGATACGCAGTATTTT
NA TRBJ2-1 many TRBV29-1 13 CSVERVTYNEQFF TGCAGCGTTGAACGGGTTACCTACAATGAGCAGTTCTTC
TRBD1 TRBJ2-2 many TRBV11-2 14 CASSPRQGGGELFF TGTGCCAGCAGCCCGAGACAGGGCGGCGGGGAGCTGTTTTTT
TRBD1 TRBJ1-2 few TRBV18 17 CASSPSPARVQGNGYTF TGTGCCAGCTCACCGTCCCCGGCGCGAGTACAGGGGAATGGCTACACCTTC
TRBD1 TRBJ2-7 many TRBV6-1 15 CASSFIPTGKYEQYF TGTGCCAGCAGCTTTATTCCGACAGGGAAGTACGAGCAGTACTTC
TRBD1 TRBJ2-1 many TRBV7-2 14 CASSLANRGNEQFF TGTGCCAGCAGCTTAGCCAACAGGGGCAATGAGCAGTTCTTC